The 18 T cell receptor beta chains below all came from one sample that was sequenced in a study of T cell repertoires in cytomegalovirus infection. TCRdb independently ran MiXCR on the reads; one entry per CDR3 protein. The sample lists about 470,000 distinct CDR3 sequences, 40% to 50% occurring once. These TCRs' antigens remain unknown. The sample in question was cultured PBMCs, obtained from culture after CMV antigen stimulation. The receptors here all came from a human donor in good health (CMV status not recorded). Some clones in this sample may be carry-over from other donors' samples.

The gene calls are TRBV2 and TRBJ1-5; tentatively, D is TRBD1 (5 bases). Per germline, CDR1 SNHLY and CDR2 FYNNEI. The CDR3 is 14 residues long. V dropped 1 base and J dropped 7 bases, with 11 bases sitting between them. As DNA, the CDR3 is TGTGCCAGCAGTGAAGGGGGGGGGGTGCAGCCCCAGCATTTT. This gives the protein CASSEGGGVQPQHF.

The rearrangement joins TRBV2 to TRBJ2-5; 7 positions agree with TRBD1. The germline V gene encodes CDR1 SNHLY and CDR2 FYNNEI. V trimming: 2 bases; J trimming: 3 bases; junction bases outside the gene matches: 3. This CDR3 region has 14 residues. CDR3: CASSEIQGKETQYF. The DNA of the CDR3 is TGTGCCAGCAGTGAAATACAGGGGAAAGAGACCCAGTACTTC.

The V gene is TRBV11-1, the J gene TRBJ2-5; D unclear. The ends were cut back, 5 bases at V and 5 bases at J, with 15 bases in the middle. CDR3 length: 14 residues. Germline V gene sequence: CDR1 SGHAT, CDR2 FQDESV (reference sequence). CDR3 amino acids: CASSQNPGWETQYF. In DNA, the CDR3 is TGTGCCAGCAGCCAAAACCCCGGTTGGGAGACCCAGTACTTC.

The V and J genes are TRBV20-1 and TRBJ2-3; TRBD1 aligns across 8 bases. From germline, CDR1 is DFQATT and CDR2 SNEGSKA (reference sequence). The trim removed 3 bases at V and 4 bases at J, leaving 9 bases unmatched. This CDR3 spans 15 amino acids. The CDR3 loop is CSARVRTGLADTQYF. The DNA for the CDR3 is TGCAGTGCTAGGGTTCGGACAGGGCTCGCAGATACGCAGTATTTT.

The CDR3 DNA reads as TGTGCCAGCAGCCTCGAGGGGGGATCTAACTATGGCTACACCTTC. Protein sequence: CASSLEGGSNYGYTF. This chain joins TRBV7-2 and TRBJ1-2; tentatively, D is TRBD1 (6 bases). The V end lost 5 bases, the J end lost 0 bases, and 13 bases lay between the germline ends. Germline V lookup: CDR1 SGHTA, CDR2 FQGNSA. This CDR3 contains 15 residues.

The chain employs TRBV7-2 and TRBJ2-5; 12 positions match TRBD2. V gave up 5 bases and J gave up 4 bases; unmatched junction bases: 8. Germline V lookup: CDR1 SGHTA, CDR2 FQGNSA. The CDR3 has 16 amino acids. This chain's CDR3 is CASSAASGGAPETQYF. CDR3 coding DNA: TGTGCCAGCAGCGCGGCTAGCGGGGGGGCCCCAGAGACCCAGTACTTC.

This clonotype was detected only a few times. The chain links TRBV19 to TRBJ1-5, with D perhaps matching TRBD1 (5 bases). Deletions cut 10 bases from V and 7 bases from J, with 17 bases between. Germline V gives CDR1 LNHDA, CDR2 SQIVND (reference sequence). The CDR3 is 13 amino acids. The CDR3 loop reads CATGLGPWQPQHF. CDR3 bases: TGTGCCACCGGCCTGGGGCCCTGGCAGCCCCAGCATTTT.

The chain links TRBV28 to TRBJ2-5; TRBD2 matches 9 bases. Germline trimming cut 4 bases from V and 0 bases from J; bases unmatched to any gene: 3. The CDR3 sequence is 15 residues long. Germline V CDR1 and CDR2: MDHEN, SYDVKM. CDR3 region: CASSSSGAYQETQYF. In DNA, the CDR3 is TGTGCCAGCAGTTCTAGCGGGGCCTACCAAGAGACCCAGTACTTC.

This clonotype has a handful of counts. This chain uses TRBV7-9 with TRBJ1-4, with TRBD1 identical over 9 bases. This CDR3 is built from 15 residues. CDR1 is SEHNR, CDR2 FQNEAQ, per germline (reference sequence). The V gene end was trimmed by 5 bases and the J gene end by 8 bases; junction bases not matched to a gene: 9. The CDR3, as DNA: TGTGCCAGCAGCCCCTTTGGAGGGACAGGGGAAAAACTGTTTTTT. Translated, it gives CASSPFGGTGEKLFF. Full variable domain (rest looked up from reference TRBV7-9 and TRBJ1-4): DTGVSQNPRHKITKRGQNVTFRCDPISEHNRLYWYRQTLGQGPEFLTYFQNEAQLEKSRLLSDRFSAERPKGSFSTLEIQRTEQGDSAMYLCASSPFGGTGEKLFFGSGTQLSVL.

This clonotype has just a few counts. This chain links TRBV6-1 with TRBJ2-1, with TRBD2 identical over 7 bases. The CDR3 is 15 residues long. Per germline, CDR1 MNHNS and CDR2 SASEGT. Trimming removed 2 bases from V and 4 bases from J; junction bases left unmatched: 5. CDR3 sequence (DNA): TGTGCCAGCAGTGAATTCGGGGGGTCATACAATGAGCAGTTCTTC. This sequence encodes CASSEFGGSYNEQFF.

The chain carries TRBV20-1 and TRBJ1-1; TRBD1 is a possible D gene (6 bases). Germline V gene lookup returns CDR1 DFQATT and CDR2 SNEGSKA (reference sequence). The CDR3 contains 10 residues. The V and J ends lost 6 bases and 11 bases respectively, with 13 bases between them. Here the CDR3 DNA reads TGCAGTGCCATCAGGGGTTGGGCTTTCTTT. This codes for CSAIRGWAFF.

This clonotype was observed many times. This chain links TRBV7-2 with TRBJ2-3; D possibly corresponds to TRBD2 (5 bases). V shed 5 bases and J shed 8 bases, with 8 bases lying between them. CDR1 is SGHTA, CDR2 FQGNSA, per germline. The CDR3 extends over 11 amino acids. CDR3 region: CASSPGGTQYF. The CDR3 DNA reads as TGTGCCAGCAGCCCCGGAGGTACGCAGTATTTT.

This clonotype has at least ten counts. The chain joins TRBV7-2 to TRBJ1-1; perhaps TRBD1 as D (6 bases). The length of the CDR3 is 15 residues. Germline V gives CDR1 SGHTA, CDR2 FQGNSA. V was pared by 4 bases and J by 1 base, with 13 bases between. The CDR3 loop is CASSSGGAANTEAFF. In DNA form, the CDR3 reads TGTGCCAGCAGCTCTGGGGGGGCCGCGAACACTGAAGCTTTCTTT.

CDR3 coding DNA: TGTGCCAGCACCCCCGGGCCAGGGTGGGGCTACACCTTC. Translated, it gives CASTPGPGWGYTF. V usage is TRBV6-1 and J usage is TRBJ1-2; TRBD1 is a possible D gene (5 bases). The CDR3 consists of 13 residues. Trimming removed 7 bases from V and 8 bases from J, with 17 bases in between. The V gene's germline CDR1 is MNHNS and CDR2 SASEGT.

The sample holds a few counts of this clonotype. The chain couples TRBV7-9 to TRBJ2-2; 9 bases fit TRBD1. This CDR3 has 17 amino acids. From germline, CDR1 is SEHNR and CDR2 FQNEAQ (reference sequence). Trimming at V came to 5 bases and at J to 2 bases, leaving 9 bases not matched to a gene. The CDR3 nucleotides read TGTGCCAGCAGCCGGCGGTCGGGACAGGGCAACACCGGGGAGCTGTTTTTT. Protein product: CASSRRSGQGNTGELFF. The variable domain in full, completed from reference TRBV7-9 and TRBJ2-2, reads DTGVSQNPRHKITKRGQNVTFRCDPISEHNRLYWYRQTLGQGPEFLTYFQNEAQLEKSRLLSDRFSAERPKGSFSTLEIQRTEQGDSAMYLCASSRRSGQGNTGELFFGEGSRLTVL.

This clonotype was recorded a few times. This rearrangement joins TRBV7-6 to TRBJ2-5; D gene ambiguous. Per germline, CDR1 SGHVS and CDR2 FNYEAQ. V was trimmed by 6 bases and J by 1 base, leaving 15 bases between them. The CDR3 runs to 15 residues. Here the CDR3 DNA reads TGTGCCAGCAGTCCCTCAATCGGAACCCAAGAGACCCAGTACTTC. Protein product: CASSPSIGTQETQYF.

The rearrangement joins TRBV20-1 to TRBJ2-7, with D uncertain. Trimming stripped 3 bases from V and 3 bases from J, with 18 bases between. There are 15 residues in the CDR3. Germline V CDR1 and CDR2: DFQATT, SNEGSKA (reference sequence). The CDR3 region has the DNA TGCAGTGCTAGTAACGGGCCGCCGATGGACTACGAGCAGTACTTC. As protein: CSASNGPPMDYEQYF.

This rearrangement joins TRBV24-1 to TRBJ2-1, with 7 bases that match TRBD1. Trimming removed 4 bases from V and 1 base from J; junction bases left unmatched: 6. The germline V gene has CDR1 KGHDR and CDR2 SFDVKD. The length of the CDR3 is 16 residues. As DNA, the CDR3 is TGTGCCACCAGTGACCCAAGGACAGGTTCCTACAATGAGCAGTTCTTC. The encoded protein is CATSDPRTGSYNEQFF.